This T cell receptor beta chain was identified in a study of regulatory T cells in long-lasting Graves disease. Study background: Persistent cases were those of Graves' disease that involved over 5 years of antithyroid drugs with positive TSH receptor antibodies. Notes on the study in general: More public clonotypes were shared by persistent patients (fewer than 3,000) than by new patients (about 970). Reduced TCR diversity was observed in persistent Graves' patients versus newly diagnosed patients.

A note on this clonotype: Antigen specificity is unknown.

Documented time point: persistent/refractory GD, antithyroid drugs over 5 years with positive TRAb. PBMC RNA was the source of the TCR library. To make TCR beta libraries, researchers used iRepertoire HTBI primers and Arm-PCR of CDR3 regions. TCRdb reprocessed the multiplex PCR reads with MiXCR, giving one entry per CDR3 protein. The sample records around 450,000 distinct CDR3 sequences, 20% to 25% being singletons. The sequence was collected from a female donor with Graves disease. The sample consisted of peripheral blood mononuclear cells (PBMCs), taken when the disease was refractory, from a patient treated with antithyroid drugs.

CDR3 amino acids: CASGLVYQETQYF. The CDR3 nucleotides are TGTGCTAGTGGTTTGGTGTACCAAGAGACCCAGTACTTC. The V call is TRBV12-5, the J call TRBJ2-5; no firm D call. V lost 0 bases and J 0 bases, leaving 2 bases between the germline ends. Germline CDR1 reads LGHNT; CDR2 reads FRNRAP. CDR3 length: 13 residues. The full variable domain, its missing parts supplied by reference TRBV12-5 and TRBJ2-5, is DARVTQTPRHKVTEMGQEVTMRCQPILGHNTVFWYRQTMMQGLELLAYFRNRAPLDDSGMPKDRFSAEMPDATLATLKIQPSEPRDSAVYFCASGLVYQETQYFGPGTRLLVL.